The clone carrying this T cell receptor beta chain came up a few times. Its antigen remains unidentified. TCRdb ran MiXCR on the 5' RACE reads and lists one entry per CDR3 protein. The data contain about 310,000 distinct CDR3 sequences, roughly 3.5% of them singletons. This sample was included in a study of T cells after yellow fever vaccination. In the study overall: The fractions with low cell numbers were processed using SMART-Seq v4 Ultra Low Input.

In germline, CDR1 is SGHVS, CDR2 FQNEAQ. This CDR3 is 16 amino acids long. V was pared by 2 bases and J by 6 bases, with 9 bases of the junction left unmatched. Study-wide points: Though it reached lower strength, the secondary response hit its peak faster, day 5 versus 15. In post-booster samples, most primary-vaccination clones reappeared (approximately 95% CD4, about 90% CD8). The appearance of a small share of clonotypes in both CD4 and CD8 compartments was observed.

The sample consisted of PBMCs, taken on the day of the yellow fever booster vaccination. The chain couples TRBV7-8 to TRBJ2-1; 8 bases line up with TRBD1. The clonotype was recovered from a man younger than 35 who received the YFV17D yellow fever vaccine. DNA for the CDR3: TGTGCCAGCAGCTTATGTTGCAGGGGGCTCAGCAATGAGCAGTTCTTC. Encoded protein: CASSLCCRGLSNEQFF.